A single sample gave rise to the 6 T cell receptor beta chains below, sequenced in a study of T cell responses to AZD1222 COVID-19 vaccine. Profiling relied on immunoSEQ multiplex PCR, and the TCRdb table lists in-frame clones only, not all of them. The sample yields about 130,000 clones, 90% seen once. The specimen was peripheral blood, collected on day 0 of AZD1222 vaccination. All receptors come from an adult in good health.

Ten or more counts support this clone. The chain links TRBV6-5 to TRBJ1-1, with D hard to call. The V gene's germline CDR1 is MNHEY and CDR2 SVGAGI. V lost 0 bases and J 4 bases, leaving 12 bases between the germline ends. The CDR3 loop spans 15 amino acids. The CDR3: CASSYSSPYPTEAFF. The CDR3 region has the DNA TGTGCCAGCAGTTACTCAAGCCCATATCCCACTGAAGCTTTCTTT.

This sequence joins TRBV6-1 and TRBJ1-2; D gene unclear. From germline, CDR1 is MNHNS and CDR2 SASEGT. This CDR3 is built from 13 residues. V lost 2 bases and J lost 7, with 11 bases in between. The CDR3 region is CASSEMAPPGYTF. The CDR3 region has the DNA TGTGCCAGCAGTGAAATGGCACCTCCTGGCTACACCTTC.

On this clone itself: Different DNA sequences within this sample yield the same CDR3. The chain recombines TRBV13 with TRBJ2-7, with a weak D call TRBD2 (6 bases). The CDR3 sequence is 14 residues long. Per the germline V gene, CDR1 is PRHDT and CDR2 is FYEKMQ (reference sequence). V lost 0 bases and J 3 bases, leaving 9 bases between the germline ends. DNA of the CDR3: TGTGCCAGCAGCTTAGGCCTGGGGGGCTACGAGCAGTACTTC. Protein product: CASSLGLGGYEQYF.

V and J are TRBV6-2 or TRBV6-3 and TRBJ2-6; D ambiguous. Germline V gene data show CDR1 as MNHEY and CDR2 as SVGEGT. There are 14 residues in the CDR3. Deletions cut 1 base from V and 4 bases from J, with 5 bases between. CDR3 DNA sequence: TGTGCCAGCAGTTACTTCAAGGGGGCCAACGTCCTGACTTTC. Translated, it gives CASSYFKGANVLTF.

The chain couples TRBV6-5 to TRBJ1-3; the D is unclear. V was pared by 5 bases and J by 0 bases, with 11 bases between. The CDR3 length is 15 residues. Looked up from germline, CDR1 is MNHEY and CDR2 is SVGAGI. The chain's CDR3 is CASSPAETSGNTIYF. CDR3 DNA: TGTGCCAGCAGTCCGGCAGAAACCTCTGGAAACACCATATATTTT.

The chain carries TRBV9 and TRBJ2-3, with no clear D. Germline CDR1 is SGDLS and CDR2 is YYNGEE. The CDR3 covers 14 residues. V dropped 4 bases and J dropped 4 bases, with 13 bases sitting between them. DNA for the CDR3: TGTGCCAGCAGCCCGACGCCCTCACCAGATACGCAGTATTTT. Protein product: CASSPTPSPDTQYF.